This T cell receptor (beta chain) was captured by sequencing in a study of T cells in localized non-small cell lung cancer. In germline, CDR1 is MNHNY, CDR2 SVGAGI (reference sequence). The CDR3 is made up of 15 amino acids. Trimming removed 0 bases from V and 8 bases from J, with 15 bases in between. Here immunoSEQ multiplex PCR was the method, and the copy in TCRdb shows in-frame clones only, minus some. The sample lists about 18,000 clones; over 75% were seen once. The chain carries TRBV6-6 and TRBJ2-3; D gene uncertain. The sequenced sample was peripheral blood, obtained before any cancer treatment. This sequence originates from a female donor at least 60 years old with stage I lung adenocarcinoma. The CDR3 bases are TGTGCCAGCAGTTACTCGACGGGTCTCGGTGGTACGCAGTATTTT. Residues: CASSYSTGLGGTQYF.